This T cell receptor (beta chain) was captured in a study of blood T cell repertoires in COVID-19 (dated by TCRdb to 2019 to 2021). Looking at the study overall: The collaborator samples originated in the United States, Italy and Spain and spanned the acute and convalescent phases of COVID-19. A de-identified subject ID, COVID-19 status, age in years and sex were almost always included in the sample metadata. The dataset comprised deeply sampled blood TCRbeta repertoires from subjects exposed to, actively infected with, or recovered from COVID-19. Samples were obtained from the ongoing ImmuneRACE study (first 160 participants) and from some 1,300 subjects provided by 6 global collaborators. The repertoires were released in a freely available public database meant as a resource for research on the immune response to SARS-CoV-2. HLA class I and class II types, where available, came from metadata supplied by the sample provider rather than from assay-based typing. The prospective study material was composed of cDNA or gDNA derived from T cells, B-cell-depleted T cells, or PBMCs. Paper-wide results and their limitations: The amount of clinical and demographic metadata varied by source and participant and was provided uncurated.

In the germline V gene, CDR1 corresponds to SGDLS and CDR2 to YYNGEE. From cysteine to phenylalanine, the CDR3 is 15 amino acids long. Of all the DNA, just the CDR3 is kept, 45 bases in frame from base 1. Between the V and J ends, shortened by 4 bases and 2 bases respectively, the junction contains 15 bases. The collaborating institutions used their own protocols to collect whole blood in K2EDTA tubes. For TCRbeta analysis, collaborators shipped samples as frozen whole blood, isolated PBMCs, or DNA extracted from either of those sample types. A remark on this clone: It has no known antigen specificity. Per-base qualities were not stored, and no clone one base away is much larger.

TCRbeta CDR3 regions were amplified from genomic DNA using the immunoSEQ Assay, a bias-controlled multiplex PCR. As for the authors' bioinformatics: Within the assay, amplification of reference gene primers was used to estimate how many nucleated cells each sample contained. Sequence reads were collapsed and filtered to measure the absolute abundance of every unique TCRbeta CDR3 rearrangement. Productive Simpson clonality was computed per sample as the square root of Simpson's diversity index over productive rearrangements. TCRdb stores this immuneACCESS table with in-frame sequences only. Part of the clones is absent; in the studies checked, under half of the shortfall reflects unresolved V genes, and no reason is known for the rest. V, J and clone size derive from that table, while D and trimming were established from the DNA sequence. The sample has tens of thousands of clones on record, around nine tenths of them singletons. The top ten hold 18% of the sample.

This clonotype originated in a human donor in a cohort sampled during active COVID-19. Input material: peripheral blood. Here the chain combines TRBV9 and TRBJ1-2, with TRBD1 tentatively as D gene (6 bases match). The CDR3 sequence is CASSPQSGQNYGYTF. The sequenced DNA: TGTGCCAGCAGCCCTCAATCAGGACAGAACTATGGCTACACCTTC.